Presented here are 27 T cell receptor beta chains from one specimen sequenced in a study of spatial heterogeneity in lung cancer (dated 2019 in TCRdb). According to the study, the label for this sample's time point signals: sample taken at primary tumor resection. Without any cell sorting, TCR sequencing was performed on whole RNA extracted either from tumor and nontumor lung tissue or from cryopreserved PBMC samples. Library creation used 5' RACE. Sequencing used a NextSeq 500. TCRdb reran the public reads through fastp at Q25 and MiXCR, keeping productive beta chains. CDR3 protein duplicates are merged, each entry listing the most common genes and DNA. The sample table holds more than 35,000 distinct CDR3 sequences, of which 4% to 6% were seen once. Clones ranked in the top ten supply under 35% of the sample. The sample consisted of PBMCs, taken at surgery. The receptors were gathered from a female donor with early-stage non-small cell lung cancer.

V usage is TRBV15 and J usage is TRBJ2-5; a weak D match, TRBD2 (5 bases). V lost 0 bases and J 4 bases, leaving 12 bases between the germline ends. Looked up from germline, CDR1 is LNHNV and CDR2 is YYDKDF (reference sequence). This CDR3 spans 15 amino acids. CDR3 sequence (DNA): TGTGCCACCAGCAGAGATCCGACTATTGGAGAGACCCAGTACTTC. This translates into CATSRDPTIGETQYF.

This clonotype was observed many times. The V call is TRBV7-2, the J call TRBJ2-3; D possibly uses TRBD1 or TRBD2 (5 bases each). V lost 5 bases and J lost 0, with 18 bases in between. The CDR3 totals 17 residues. Germline V gene data show CDR1 as SGHTA and CDR2 as FQGNSA. CDR3 protein: CASSTPFVGASTDTQYF. The CDR3 DNA reads as TGTGCCAGCAGCACCCCCTTCGTCGGGGCTAGCACAGATACGCAGTATTTT.

This clonotype occurred many times. The chain uses TRBV12-5 and TRBJ1-5, with D perhaps TRBD1 (5 bases). Trimming shortened V by 5 bases and J by 4 bases, and 15 bases separated the two germline ends. Germline-derived CDR1 and CDR2 are LGHNT and FRNRAP. This CDR3 is 15 amino acids long. The CDR3 loop reads CASGATRDGNQPQHF. In DNA, the CDR3 is TGTGCTAGTGGTGCTACCCGGGACGGTAATCAGCCCCAGCATTTT.

The table lists this clonotype with many counts. J is TRBJ2-3 and V is TRBV13, with D unresolved. Germline lookup yields CDR1 PRHDT and CDR2 FYEKMQ (reference sequence). The V and J ends lost 2 bases and 2 bases respectively, with 11 bases between them. This CDR3 spans 15 amino acids. The DNA of the CDR3 is TGTGCCAGCAGCTTACGGTCCTTCAACACAGATACGCAGTATTTT. This gives the protein CASSLRSFNTDTQYF.

V gene TRBV2 combines with J gene TRBJ2-1, with 12 bases fitting TRBD2. The CDR3 has 16 residues. CDR1 is SNHLY and CDR2 is FYNNEI in the germline V gene. Germline trimming cut 8 bases from V and 3 bases from J; bases unmatched to any gene: 8. CDR3 in DNA: TGTGCCAGCCGTTATAGACTAGCGGGGGTCTACAATGAGCAGTTCTTC. Amino acids: CASRYRLAGVYNEQFF.

In its sample, this clonotype was seen many times. V and J are TRBV4-2 and TRBJ2-5; 10 bases map to TRBD2. Germline assignment: CDR1 LGHNA and CDR2 YNFKEQ. Unmatched junction bases numbered 6, after V lost 6 bases and J lost 2 bases. This CDR3 comprises 15 residues. DNA for the CDR3: TGTGCCAGCAGACCAGCGGGGGGGCTACAAGAGACCCAGTACTTC. Amino acid sequence: CASRPAGGLQETQYF.

This clonotype was recorded at least ten times. The CDR3 region is CASSSPLGGAFF. CDR3 nucleotides: TGTGCCAGCAGTTCACCCTTAGGGGGGGCTTTCTTT. The rearrangement joins TRBV6-5 to TRBJ1-1, with a weak D call TRBD1 (6 bases). Germline V gives CDR1 MNHEY, CDR2 SVGAGI. V was cut by 4 bases and J by 11 bases, with 14 bases left in between. The CDR3 covers 12 residues.

The sample holds many counts of this clonotype. CDR3 bases: TGTGCCAGCAGCCCACTTCGGGATCCGCTTCCCTACGAGCAGTACTTC. Its protein is CASSPLRDPLPYEQYF. This chain joins TRBV7-9 and TRBJ2-7; D perhaps matches TRBD2 (5 bases). Trimming took off 5 bases at V and 2 bases at J, with 19 bases between the two ends. Germline V gene data show CDR1 as SEHNR and CDR2 as FQNEAQ (reference sequence). CDR3 length: 16 residues.

This clonotype came up many times. The chain is built from TRBV20-1 and TRBJ2-1; D unresolved. The CDR3 contains 12 residues. Germline values: CDR1 DFQATT, CDR2 SNEGSKA (reference sequence). With 3 bases removed from V and 5 bases from J, the gap between germline ends came to 8 bases. Here the CDR3 DNA reads TGCAGTGCTAGGACCGGGCACAATGAGCAGTTCTTC. Translating it yields CSARTGHNEQFF.

This clonotype appeared a few times. V is TRBV7-8 and J is TRBJ2-3; TRBD1 is a possible D gene (5 bases). With 4 bases removed from V and 5 bases from J, the gap between germline ends came to 16 bases. The CDR3 runs 15 residues. CDR1 SGHVS and CDR2 FQNEAQ come from the germline V gene. The CDR3: CASSSTPMGRDTQYF. The DNA of the CDR3 is TGTGCCAGCAGCTCCACTCCCATGGGGCGAGATACGCAGTATTTT.

There are many counts of this clonotype. The rearrangement uses TRBV5-4 and TRBJ2-1; the D gene is possibly TRBD2 (6 bases). Germline V CDR1 and CDR2: SGHNT, YYREEE (reference sequence). V dropped 2 bases and J dropped 1 base, with 13 bases sitting between them. The CDR3 has 16 residues. The CDR3 region is CASSFWSGLSYNEQFF. The CDR3, as DNA: TGTGCCAGCAGCTTTTGGTCGGGACTTTCCTACAATGAGCAGTTCTTC.

This clonotype was counted between two and nine times. This sequence joins TRBV5-4 and TRBJ2-3; 7 bases map to TRBD2. The CDR3 extends over 15 amino acids. Germline CDR1 SGHNT, CDR2 YYREEE (reference sequence). V trimming: 7 bases; J trimming: 0 bases; junction bases outside the gene matches: 8. The CDR3 sequence is CASGAASGSTDTQYF. In DNA form, the CDR3 reads TGTGCCAGCGGTGCCGCTAGCGGCAGCACAGATACGCAGTATTTT.

Many counts were recorded for this clonotype. The rearrangement joins TRBV7-2 to TRBJ2-3; D may correspond to TRBD1 or TRBD2 (5 bases each). The CDR3 is 14 amino acids. Germline CDR1 and CDR2: SGHTA and FQGNSA. Trimming shortened V by 0 bases and J by 4 bases, and 8 bases separated the two germline ends. CDR3 region: CASSLAWGSDTQYF. The CDR3, as DNA: TGTGCCAGCAGCTTAGCGTGGGGGTCAGATACGCAGTATTTT.

About this clonotype itself: One end of the junction is discordant with germline, which a read error may explain. The rearrangement links TRBV20-1 to TRBJ2-3, with D uncertain. The CDR3 has 13 amino acids. The germline CDR1 and CDR2 sequences are DFQATT and SNEGSKA (reference sequence). In nucleotides, the CDR3 is TGCAGTGCCAGAGATACGGGTGTGGATACGCAGTATTTT. Protein: CSARDTGVDTQYF.

This clonotype was seen ten or more times. V and J are TRBV2 and TRBJ2-7, with 8 positions matching TRBD1. V lost 7 bases and J lost 1; bases outside the gene matches: 6. The CDR3 is made up of 14 amino acids. The germline V gene encodes CDR1 SNHLY and CDR2 FYNNEI. The CDR3 loop reads CASTDGTGSYEQYF. CDR3 DNA: TGTGCCAGCACTGACGGGACAGGTTCCTACGAGCAGTACTTC.

This clonotype showed up many times. A read error may account for a junction end that differs from germline. V and J are TRBV5-4 and TRBJ2-7, with D perhaps being TRBD1 or TRBD2 (5 bases each). CDR3 length equals 12 residues. Germline CDR1 and CDR2: SGHNT and YYREEE (reference sequence). CDR3 region: CASSRDASPWFF. Here the CDR3 DNA reads TGTGCCAGCAGCCGGGACGCGTCCCCCTGGTTCTTC.

The sample holds many counts of this clonotype. This chain links TRBV21-1 with TRBJ2-3; the DNA was not compared with TRBD2, the D call given in the table. TRBV21-1 constitutes a pseudogene. The CDR3 has 17 amino acids. As DNA, the CDR3 is TGTGCCAGCAGCCCTACCGCCTGGTCAGAGAGCACAGATACGCAGTATTTT. The encoded protein is CASSPTAWSESTDTQYF.

This clonotype was seen only a few times. The V call is TRBV20-1, the J call TRBJ2-2, with D possibly being TRBD1 (6 bases). The CDR3 contains 15 residues. V lost 1 base to trimming and J lost 2 bases, with 11 bases between them. Germline loops: CDR1 DFQATT, CDR2 SNEGSKA (reference sequence). This chain's CDR3 is CSARGADRNTGELFF. As DNA, the CDR3 is TGCAGTGCTAGAGGTGCGGACAGAAACACCGGGGAGCTGTTTTTT.

This clonotype was recorded at least ten times. V usage is TRBV5-4 and J usage is TRBJ2-7; D tentatively reads TRBD1 or TRBD2 (6 bases each). This CDR3 has 14 amino acids. In germline, CDR1 is SGHNT, CDR2 YYREEE (reference sequence). V was shortened by 3 bases and J by 7 bases, with 17 bases between the two germline ends. The CDR3 spells CASSSGGRFREQYF. Here the CDR3 DNA reads TGTGCCAGCAGCTCCGGGGGCAGGTTCAGGGAGCAGTACTTC.

The chain uses TRBV5-1 and TRBJ2-7; TRBD1 matches at 7 bases. Germline V lookup: CDR1 SGHRS, CDR2 YFSETQ. V lost 0 bases, J lost 3 bases, and 3 bases stayed unmatched. The CDR3 spans 14 residues. The CDR3 DNA is TGCGCCAGCAGCTTGGATGGGACAGTCTACGAGCAGTACTTC. Translation gives CASSLDGTVYEQYF.

This chain uses TRBV20-1 with TRBJ2-3; 8 bases line up with TRBD1. Germline assignment: CDR1 DFQATT and CDR2 SNEGSKA (reference sequence). The CDR3 contains 14 residues. Trimming cost V 0 bases and J 4 bases; bases outside gene matches: 3. For the CDR3, the DNA is TGCAGTGCTAGAGACAGGGGGCTGTCAGATACGCAGTATTTT. Its protein is CSARDRGLSDTQYF.

In its sample, this clonotype was seen many times. The chain recombines TRBV27 with TRBJ2-7; the D gene is possibly TRBD1 (5 bases). V was shortened by 3 bases and J by 1 base, with 10 bases between the two germline ends. The length of the CDR3 is 14 residues. The V gene's germline CDR1 is MNHEY and CDR2 SMNVEV (reference sequence). CDR3 nucleotide sequence: TGTGCCAGCAGTTTTTCACAGGTGTCCTACGAGCAGTACTTC. This encodes CASSFSQVSYEQYF.

This clonotype was counted at least ten times. The genes are TRBV5-5 and TRBJ2-1; D is uncertain. The CDR3 runs 13 residues. Germline V gene lookup returns CDR1 SGHKS and CDR2 YYEKEE (reference sequence). Trimming shortened V by 0 bases and J by 6 bases, and 7 bases separated the two germline ends. The CDR3, as DNA: TGTGCCAGCAGCTTGGGACTGCTCAATGAGCAGTTCTTC. Protein sequence: CASSLGLLNEQFF.

Ten or more counts support this clonotype. Here the CDR3 reads CASSQGNDRTQYF. Written as DNA, the CDR3 is TGTGCCAGCAGCCAAGGTAACGACCGGACGCAGTATTTT. V gene TRBV3-1 combines with J gene TRBJ2-3; no clear D gene. Germline V CDR1 and CDR2: LGHDT, YNNKEL (reference sequence). The V end was cut by 1 base, the J end by 9 bases, with 11 bases between. The CDR3 consists of 13 residues.

This clonotype was detected ten times or more. The chain is built from TRBV7-3 and TRBJ1-1; 8 bases are a match to TRBD1. With 3 bases clipped from V and 2 bases from J, the junction kept 2 bases outside the gene matches. Germline values: CDR1 SGHTA, CDR2 FQGTGA. CDR3 length equals 14 residues. The chain's CDR3 is CASSLTGANTEAFF. The DNA for the CDR3 is TGTGCCAGCAGCTTGACAGGGGCAAACACTGAAGCTTTCTTT.

A few counts support this clonotype. V usage is TRBV6-2 or TRBV6-3 and J usage is TRBJ2-7; D gene ambiguous. There are 12 residues in the CDR3. V lost 6 bases and J 3 bases, leaving 9 bases between the germline ends. Germline V lookup: CDR1 MNHEY, CDR2 SVGEGT. CDR3 sequence reads: CASSPGYYEQYF. In DNA, the CDR3 is TGTGCCAGCAGCCCTGGGTACTACGAGCAGTACTTC.

The chain couples TRBV4-3 to TRBJ1-6, with unresolved D. The V gene's germline CDR1 is LGHNA and CDR2 YSLEER. Trimming took 4 bases from V and 7 from J, leaving 11 bases between them. This CDR3 is built from 14 residues. This CDR3 reads CASSLTAANSPLHF. In DNA form, the CDR3 reads TGCGCCAGCAGCCTCACAGCTGCCAATTCACCCCTCCACTTT.